This T cell receptor (beta chain) is drawn from a study of cytomegalovirus exposure and HLA in healthy donors. With 60 Vbeta and 13 Jbeta primers, the PCR was carried out. Assay used: immunoSEQ multiplex PCR; TCRdb lists only in-frame clones, some missing. Among approximately 190,000 clones listed, roughly four fifths were seen once. There were likely unrecorded immune exposures, though donors were nominally healthy when sampled. CDR3 length: 12 residues. Germline CDR1 reads SQVTM; CDR2 reads ANQGSEA. V lost 3 bases, J lost 4 bases, and 10 bases lay in between. The source is a woman between 50 and 59 years old in good health and CMV-seropositive. The chain has TRBV29-1 and TRBJ2-7; no clear D. Sequencing was performed on PBMCs. CDR3 amino acids: CSVDFGPYEQYF. In DNA form, the CDR3 reads TGCAGCGTTGACTTCGGTCCATACGAGCAGTACTTC.